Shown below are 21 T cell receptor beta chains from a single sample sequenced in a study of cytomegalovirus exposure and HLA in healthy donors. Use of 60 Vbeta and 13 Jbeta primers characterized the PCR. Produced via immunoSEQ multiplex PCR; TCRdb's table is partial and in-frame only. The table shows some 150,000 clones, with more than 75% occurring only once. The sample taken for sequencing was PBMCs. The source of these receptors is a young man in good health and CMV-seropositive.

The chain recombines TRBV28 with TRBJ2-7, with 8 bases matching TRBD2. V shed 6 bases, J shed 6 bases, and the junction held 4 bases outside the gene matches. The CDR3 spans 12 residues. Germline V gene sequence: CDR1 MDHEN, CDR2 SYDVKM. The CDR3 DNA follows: TGTGCCAGCAGAGCGGGAGTCGGCGAGCAGTACTTC. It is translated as CASRAGVGEQYF.

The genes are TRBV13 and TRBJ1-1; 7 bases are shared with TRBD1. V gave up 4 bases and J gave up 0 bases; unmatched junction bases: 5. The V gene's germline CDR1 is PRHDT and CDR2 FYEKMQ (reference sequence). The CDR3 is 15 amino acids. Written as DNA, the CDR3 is TGTGCCAGCAGCTACATCAGGGGGTTGAACACTGAAGCTTTCTTT. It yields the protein CASSYIRGLNTEAFF.

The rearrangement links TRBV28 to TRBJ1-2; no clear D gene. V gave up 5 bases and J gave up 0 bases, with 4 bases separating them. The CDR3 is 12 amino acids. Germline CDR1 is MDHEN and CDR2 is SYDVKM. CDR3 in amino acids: CASSLANYGYTF. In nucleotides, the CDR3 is TGTGCCAGCAGTCTAGCTAACTATGGCTACACCTTC.

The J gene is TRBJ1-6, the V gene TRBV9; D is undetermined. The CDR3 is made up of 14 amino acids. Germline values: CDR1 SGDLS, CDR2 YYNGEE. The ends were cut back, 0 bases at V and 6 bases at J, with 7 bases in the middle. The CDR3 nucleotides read TGTGCCAGCAGCGTAGCGACGGGTAATTCACCCCTCCACTTT. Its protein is CASSVATGNSPLHF.

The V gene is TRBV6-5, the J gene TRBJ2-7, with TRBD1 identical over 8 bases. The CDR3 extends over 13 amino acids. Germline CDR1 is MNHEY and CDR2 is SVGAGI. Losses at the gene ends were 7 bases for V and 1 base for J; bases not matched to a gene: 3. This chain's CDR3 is CASNRQGSYEQYF. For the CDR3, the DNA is TGTGCCAGCAATCGACAGGGGTCCTACGAGCAGTACTTC.

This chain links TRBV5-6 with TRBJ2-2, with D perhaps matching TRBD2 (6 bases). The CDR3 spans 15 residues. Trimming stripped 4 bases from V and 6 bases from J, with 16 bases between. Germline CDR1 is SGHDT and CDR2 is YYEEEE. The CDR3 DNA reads TGTGCCAGCAGCCGCGGCGGGGATTACTCCGGGGAGCTGTTTTTT. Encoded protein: CASSRGGDYSGELFF.

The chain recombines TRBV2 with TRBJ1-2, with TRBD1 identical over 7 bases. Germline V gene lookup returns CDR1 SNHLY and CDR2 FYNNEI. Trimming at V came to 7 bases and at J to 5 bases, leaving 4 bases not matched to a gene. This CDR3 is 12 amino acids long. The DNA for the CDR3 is TGTGCCAGCACCCGGGGACAGTATGGCTACACCTTC. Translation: CASTRGQYGYTF.

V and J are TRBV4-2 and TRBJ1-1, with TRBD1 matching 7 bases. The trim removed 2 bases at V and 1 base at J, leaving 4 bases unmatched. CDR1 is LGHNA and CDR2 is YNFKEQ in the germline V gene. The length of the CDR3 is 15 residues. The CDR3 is CASSQLTGPNTEAFF. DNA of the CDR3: TGTGCCAGCAGCCAATTGACAGGGCCGAACACTGAAGCTTTCTTT.

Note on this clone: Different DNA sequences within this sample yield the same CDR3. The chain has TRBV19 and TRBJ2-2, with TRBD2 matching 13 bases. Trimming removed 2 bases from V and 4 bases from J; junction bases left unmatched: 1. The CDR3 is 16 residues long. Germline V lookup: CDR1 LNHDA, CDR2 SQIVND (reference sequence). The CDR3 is CASSIRLAGGTGELFF. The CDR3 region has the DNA TGTGCCAGTAGTATAAGACTAGCGGGAGGCACCGGGGAGCTGTTTTTT.

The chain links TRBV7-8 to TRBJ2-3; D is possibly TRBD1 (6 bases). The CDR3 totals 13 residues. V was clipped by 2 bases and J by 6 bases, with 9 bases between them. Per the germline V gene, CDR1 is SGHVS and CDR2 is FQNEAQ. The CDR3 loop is CASSLSGADTQYF. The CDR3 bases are TGTGCCAGCAGCTTATCAGGGGCGGATACGCAGTATTTT.

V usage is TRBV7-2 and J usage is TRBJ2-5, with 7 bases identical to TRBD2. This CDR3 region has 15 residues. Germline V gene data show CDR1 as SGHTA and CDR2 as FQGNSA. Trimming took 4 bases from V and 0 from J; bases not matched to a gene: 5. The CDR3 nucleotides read TGTGCCAGCAGCTCCCAACTAGCGAACCAAGAGACCCAGTACTTC. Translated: CASSSQLANQETQYF. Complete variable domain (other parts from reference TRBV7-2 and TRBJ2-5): GAGVSQSPSNKVTEKGKDVELRCDPISGHTALYWYRQSLGQGLEFLIYFQGNSAPDKSGLPSDRFSAERTGGSVSTLTIQRTQQEDSAVYLCASSSQLANQETQYFGPGTRLLVL.

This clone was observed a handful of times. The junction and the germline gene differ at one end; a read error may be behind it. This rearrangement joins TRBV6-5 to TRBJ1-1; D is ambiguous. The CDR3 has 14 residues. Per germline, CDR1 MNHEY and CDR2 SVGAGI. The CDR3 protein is CASSNSGGNTEAFF. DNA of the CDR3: TGTGCCAGCAGTAACTCGGGAGGAAACACTGAAGCTTTCTTT.

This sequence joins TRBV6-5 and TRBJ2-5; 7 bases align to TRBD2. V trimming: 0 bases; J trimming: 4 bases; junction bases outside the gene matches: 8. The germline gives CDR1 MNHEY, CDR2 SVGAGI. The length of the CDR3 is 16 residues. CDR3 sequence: CASSYSGGSAGETQYF. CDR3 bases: TGTGCCAGCAGTTACTCGGGCGGGAGTGCGGGAGAGACCCAGTACTTC.

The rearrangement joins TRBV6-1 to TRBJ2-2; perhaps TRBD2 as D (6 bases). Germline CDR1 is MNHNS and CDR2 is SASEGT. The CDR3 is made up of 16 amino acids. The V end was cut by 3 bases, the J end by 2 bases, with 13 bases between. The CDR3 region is CASSDRASVNTGELFF. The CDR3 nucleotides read TGTGCCAGCAGTGATCGCGCTAGCGTCAACACCGGGGAGCTGTTTTTT.

In nucleotides, the CDR3 is TGCGCCAGCAGCCAACAGTTAGGGAGTACCTACAATGAGCAGTTCTTC. It specifies CASSQQLGSTYNEQFF. This sequence joins TRBV4-3 and TRBJ2-1; a possible D gene is TRBD2 (5 bases). V was cut by 2 bases and J by 2 bases, with 13 bases left in between. Germline CDR1 is LGHNA and CDR2 is YSLEER. This CDR3 region has 16 residues.

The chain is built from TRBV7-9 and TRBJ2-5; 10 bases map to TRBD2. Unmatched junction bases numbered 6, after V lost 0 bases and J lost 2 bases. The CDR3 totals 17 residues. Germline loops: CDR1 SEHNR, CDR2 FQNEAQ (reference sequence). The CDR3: CASSLALLAGIQETQYF. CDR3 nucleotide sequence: TGTGCCAGCAGCTTAGCCCTACTAGCGGGGATTCAAGAGACCCAGTACTTC.

CDR3: CAISEGTEINSPLHF. CDR3 coding DNA: TGTGCCATCAGTGAGGGGACAGAGATTAATTCACCCCTCCACTTT. The chain carries TRBV10-3 and TRBJ1-6, with 7 bases that match TRBD1. CDR3 length equals 15 residues. Germline V CDR1 and CDR2: ENHRY, SYGVKD. V was clipped by 2 bases and J by 6 bases; unmatched bases: 4.

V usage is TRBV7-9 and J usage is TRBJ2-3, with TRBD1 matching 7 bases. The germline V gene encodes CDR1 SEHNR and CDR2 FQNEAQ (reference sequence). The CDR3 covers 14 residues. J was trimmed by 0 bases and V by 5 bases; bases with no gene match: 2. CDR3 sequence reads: CASSADRSTDTQYF. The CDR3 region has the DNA TGTGCCAGCAGCGCGGACAGGAGCACAGATACGCAGTATTTT. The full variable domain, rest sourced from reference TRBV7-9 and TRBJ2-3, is DTGVSQNPRHKITKRGQNVTFRCDPISEHNRLYWYRQTLGQGPEFLTYFQNEAQLEKSRLLSDRFSAERPKGSFSTLEIQRTEQGDSAMYLCASSADRSTDTQYFGPGTRLTVL.

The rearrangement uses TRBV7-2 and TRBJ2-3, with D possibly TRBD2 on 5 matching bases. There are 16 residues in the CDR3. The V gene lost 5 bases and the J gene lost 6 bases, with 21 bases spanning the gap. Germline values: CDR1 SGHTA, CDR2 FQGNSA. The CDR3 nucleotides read TGTGCCAGCAGCGAAAGTACTAGTTTAGCTTTCGATACGCAGTATTTT. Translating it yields CASSESTSLAFDTQYF.

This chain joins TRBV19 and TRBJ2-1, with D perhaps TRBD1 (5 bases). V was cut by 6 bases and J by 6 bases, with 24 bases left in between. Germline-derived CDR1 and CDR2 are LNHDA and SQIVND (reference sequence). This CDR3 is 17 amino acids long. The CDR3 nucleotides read TGTGCCAGTAGCAGGCGCAGGGAAGGGGTCAGAGGCAATGAGCAGTTCTTC. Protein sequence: CASSRRREGVRGNEQFF.

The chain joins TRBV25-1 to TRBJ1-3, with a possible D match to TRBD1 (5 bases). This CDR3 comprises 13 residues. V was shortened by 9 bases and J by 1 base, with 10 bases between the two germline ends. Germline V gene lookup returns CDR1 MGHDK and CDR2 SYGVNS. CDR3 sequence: CARGGRSGNTIYF. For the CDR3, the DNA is TGTGCCAGGGGGGGGAGATCTGGAAACACCATATATTTT.